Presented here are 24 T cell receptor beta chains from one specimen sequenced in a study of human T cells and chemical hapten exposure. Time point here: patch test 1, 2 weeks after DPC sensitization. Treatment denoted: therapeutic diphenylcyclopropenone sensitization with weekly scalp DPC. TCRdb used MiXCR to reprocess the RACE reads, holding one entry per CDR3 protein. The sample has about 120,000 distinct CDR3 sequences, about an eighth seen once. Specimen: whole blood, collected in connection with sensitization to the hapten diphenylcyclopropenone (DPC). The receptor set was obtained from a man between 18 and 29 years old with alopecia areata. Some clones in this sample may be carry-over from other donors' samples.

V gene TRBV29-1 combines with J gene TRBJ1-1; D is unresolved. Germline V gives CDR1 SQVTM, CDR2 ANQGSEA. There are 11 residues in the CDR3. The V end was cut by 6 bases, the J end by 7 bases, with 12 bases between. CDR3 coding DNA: TGCAGCGTCGTTATCCCCCGTGAAGCTTTCTTT. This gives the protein CSVVIPREAFF.

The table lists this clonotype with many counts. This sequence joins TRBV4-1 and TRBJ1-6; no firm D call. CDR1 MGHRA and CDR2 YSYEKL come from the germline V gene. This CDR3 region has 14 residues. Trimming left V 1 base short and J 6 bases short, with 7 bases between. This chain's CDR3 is CASSQVGPNSPLHF. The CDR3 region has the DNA TGCGCCAGCAGCCAAGTCGGGCCTAATTCACCCCTCCACTTT.

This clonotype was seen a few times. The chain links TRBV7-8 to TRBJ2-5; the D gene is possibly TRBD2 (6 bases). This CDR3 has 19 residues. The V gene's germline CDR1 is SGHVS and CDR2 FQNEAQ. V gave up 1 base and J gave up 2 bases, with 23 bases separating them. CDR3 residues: CASSLVALWRGLLQETQYF. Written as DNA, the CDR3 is TGTGCCAGCAGCTTAGTAGCTCTCTGGCGGGGACTCCTGCAAGAGACCCAGTACTTC. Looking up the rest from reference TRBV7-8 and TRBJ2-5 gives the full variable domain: GAGVSQSPRYKVAKRGQDVALRCDPISGHVSLFWYQQALGQGPEFLTYFQNEAQLDKSGLPSDRFFAERPEGSVSTLKIQRTQQEDSAVYLCASSLVALWRGLLQETQYFGPGTRLLVL.

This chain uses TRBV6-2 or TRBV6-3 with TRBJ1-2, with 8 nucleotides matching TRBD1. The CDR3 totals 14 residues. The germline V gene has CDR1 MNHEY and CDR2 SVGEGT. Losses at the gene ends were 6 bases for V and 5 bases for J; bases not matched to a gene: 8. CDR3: CASRPGTGIYGYTF. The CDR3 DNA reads TGTGCCAGCAGACCTGGGACAGGCATTTATGGCTACACCTTC.

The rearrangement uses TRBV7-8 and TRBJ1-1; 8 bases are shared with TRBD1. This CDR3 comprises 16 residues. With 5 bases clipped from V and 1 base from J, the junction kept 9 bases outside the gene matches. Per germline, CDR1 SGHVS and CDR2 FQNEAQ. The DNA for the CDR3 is TGTGCCAGCAGCCTCTATCAGGGGGCGCGGAACACTGAAGCTTTCTTT. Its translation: CASSLYQGARNTEAFF. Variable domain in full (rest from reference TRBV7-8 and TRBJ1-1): GAGVSQSPRYKVAKRGQDVALRCDPISGHVSLFWYQQALGQGPEFLTYFQNEAQLDKSGLPSDRFFAERPEGSVSTLKIQRTQQEDSAVYLCASSLYQGARNTEAFFGQGTRLTVV.

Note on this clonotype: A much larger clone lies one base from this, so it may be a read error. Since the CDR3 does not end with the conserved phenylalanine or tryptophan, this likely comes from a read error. The CDR3 DNA reads as TGTGCCAGCAGTGGCCCGGGACAGCGAGCGGGTCAGCCCCAGCATTTA. Its translation: CASSGPGQRAGQPQHL. The rearrangement links TRBV6-1 to TRBJ1-5; 7 bases line up with TRBD1. V shed 4 bases, J shed 6 bases, and the junction held 12 bases outside the gene matches. The CDR3 runs to 16 residues. Per germline, CDR1 MNHNS and CDR2 SASEGT.

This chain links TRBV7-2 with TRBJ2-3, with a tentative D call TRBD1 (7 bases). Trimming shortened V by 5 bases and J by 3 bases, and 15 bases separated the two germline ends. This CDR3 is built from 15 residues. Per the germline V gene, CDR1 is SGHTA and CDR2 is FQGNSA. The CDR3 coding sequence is TGTGCCAGCAGCAGACAGGGACTCTGGACAGATACGCAGTATTTT. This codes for CASSRQGLWTDTQYF.

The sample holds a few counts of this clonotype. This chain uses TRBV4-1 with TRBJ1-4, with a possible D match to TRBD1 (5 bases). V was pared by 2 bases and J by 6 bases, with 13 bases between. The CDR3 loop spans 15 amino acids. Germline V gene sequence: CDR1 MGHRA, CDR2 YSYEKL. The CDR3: CASSQRGRVDEKLFF. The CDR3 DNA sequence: TGCGCCAGCAGCCAAAGGGGCCGCGTGGATGAAAAACTGTTTTTT.

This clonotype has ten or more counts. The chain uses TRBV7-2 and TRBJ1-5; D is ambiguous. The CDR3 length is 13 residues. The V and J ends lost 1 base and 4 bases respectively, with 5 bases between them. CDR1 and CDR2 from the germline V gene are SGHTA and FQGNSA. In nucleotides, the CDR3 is TGTGCCAGCAGCTTAGATGGTAATCAGCCCCAGCATTTT. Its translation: CASSLDGNQPQHF.

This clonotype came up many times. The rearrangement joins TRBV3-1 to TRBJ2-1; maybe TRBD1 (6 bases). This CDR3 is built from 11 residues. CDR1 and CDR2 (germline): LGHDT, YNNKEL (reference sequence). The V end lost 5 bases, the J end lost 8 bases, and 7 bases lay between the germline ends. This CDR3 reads CASSRGYEQFF. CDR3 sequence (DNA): TGTGCCAGCAGCAGGGGGTATGAGCAGTTCTTC.

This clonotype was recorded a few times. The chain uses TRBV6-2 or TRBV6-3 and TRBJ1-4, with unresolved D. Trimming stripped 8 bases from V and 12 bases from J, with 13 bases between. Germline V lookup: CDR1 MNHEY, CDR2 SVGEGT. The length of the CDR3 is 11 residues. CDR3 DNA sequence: TGTGCCAGCGGCCGCCAGGCGGAACTGTTTTTT. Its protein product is CASGRQAELFF.

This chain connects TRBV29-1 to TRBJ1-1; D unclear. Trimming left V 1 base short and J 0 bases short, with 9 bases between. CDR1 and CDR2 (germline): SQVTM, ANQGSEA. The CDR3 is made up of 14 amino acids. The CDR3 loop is CSVEVWAMNTEAFF. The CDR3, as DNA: TGCAGCGTTGAAGTTTGGGCTATGAACACTGAAGCTTTCTTT. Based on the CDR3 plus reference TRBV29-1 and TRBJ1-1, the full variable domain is SAVISQKPSRDICQRGTSLTIQCQVDSQVTMMFWYRQQPGQSLTLIATANQGSEATYESGFVIDKFPISRPNLTFSTLTVSNMSPEDSSIYLCSVEVWAMNTEAFFGQGTRLTVV.

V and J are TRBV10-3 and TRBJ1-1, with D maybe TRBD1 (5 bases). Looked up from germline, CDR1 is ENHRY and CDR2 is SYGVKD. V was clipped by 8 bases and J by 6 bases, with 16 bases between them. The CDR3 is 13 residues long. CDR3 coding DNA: TGTGCCATCGGGGACGACCCAAATTCTGAAGCTTTCTTT. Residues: CAIGDDPNSEAFF.

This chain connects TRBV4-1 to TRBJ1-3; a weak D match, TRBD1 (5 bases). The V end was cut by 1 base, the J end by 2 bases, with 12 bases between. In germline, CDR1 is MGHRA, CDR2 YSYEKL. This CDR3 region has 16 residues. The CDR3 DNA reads TGCGCCAGCAGCCAAGTTGGCAGGGATGCTGGAAACACCATATATTTT. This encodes CASSQVGRDAGNTIYF.

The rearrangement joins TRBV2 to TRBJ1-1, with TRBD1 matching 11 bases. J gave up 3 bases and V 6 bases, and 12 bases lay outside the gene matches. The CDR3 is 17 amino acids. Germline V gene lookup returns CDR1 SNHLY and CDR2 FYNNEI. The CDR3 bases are TGTGCCAGCAGAAGGAGGGACAGGGGGAGCTTCTACACTGAAGCTTTCTTT. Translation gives CASRRRDRGSFYTEAFF.

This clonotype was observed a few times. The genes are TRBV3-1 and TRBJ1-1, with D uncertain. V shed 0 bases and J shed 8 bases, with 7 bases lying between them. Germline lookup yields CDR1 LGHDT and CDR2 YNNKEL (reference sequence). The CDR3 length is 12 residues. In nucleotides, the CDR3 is TGTGCCAGCAGCCAAGATGGGCGCGAAGCTTTCTTT. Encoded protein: CASSQDGREAFF. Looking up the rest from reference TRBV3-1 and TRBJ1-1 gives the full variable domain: DTAVSQTPKYLVTQMGNDKSIKCEQNLGHDTMYWYKQDSKKFLKIMFSYNNKELIINETVPNRFSPKSPDKAHLNLHINSLELGDSAVYFCASSQDGREAFFGQGTRLTVV.

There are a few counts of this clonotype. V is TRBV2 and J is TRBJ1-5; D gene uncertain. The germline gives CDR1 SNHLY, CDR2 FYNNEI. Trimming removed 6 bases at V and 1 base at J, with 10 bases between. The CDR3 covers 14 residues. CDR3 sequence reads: CASRRFSSNQPQHF. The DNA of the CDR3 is TGTGCCAGCAGAAGGTTCTCAAGCAATCAGCCCCAGCATTTT.

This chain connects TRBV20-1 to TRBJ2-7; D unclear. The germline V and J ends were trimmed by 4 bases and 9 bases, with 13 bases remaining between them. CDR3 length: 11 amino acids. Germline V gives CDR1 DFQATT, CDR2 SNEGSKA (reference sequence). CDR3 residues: CSANSLAGQYF. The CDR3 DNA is TGCAGTGCTAATTCCCTCGCCGGGCAGTACTTC.

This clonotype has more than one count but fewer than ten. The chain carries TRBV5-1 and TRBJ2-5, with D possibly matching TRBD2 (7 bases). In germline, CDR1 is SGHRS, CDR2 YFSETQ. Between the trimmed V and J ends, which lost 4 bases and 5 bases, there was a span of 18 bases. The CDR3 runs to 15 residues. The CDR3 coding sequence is TGCGCCAGCAGCGACGGCGCGGGGGCAATTGAGACCCAGTACTTC. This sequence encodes CASSDGAGAIETQYF.

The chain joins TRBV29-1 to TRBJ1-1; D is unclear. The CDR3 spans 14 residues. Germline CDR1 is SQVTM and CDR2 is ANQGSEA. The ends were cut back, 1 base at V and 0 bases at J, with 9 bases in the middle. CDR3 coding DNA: TGCAGCGTTGAAGGACGGCTAATGAACACTGAAGCTTTCTTT. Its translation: CSVEGRLMNTEAFF.

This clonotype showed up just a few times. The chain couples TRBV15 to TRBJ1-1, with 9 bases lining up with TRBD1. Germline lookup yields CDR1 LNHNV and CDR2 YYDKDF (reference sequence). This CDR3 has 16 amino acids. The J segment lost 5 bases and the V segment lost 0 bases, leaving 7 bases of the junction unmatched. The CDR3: CATSRDPDRGRTEAFF. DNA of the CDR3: TGTGCCACCAGCAGAGACCCCGACAGGGGGAGGACTGAAGCTTTCTTT.

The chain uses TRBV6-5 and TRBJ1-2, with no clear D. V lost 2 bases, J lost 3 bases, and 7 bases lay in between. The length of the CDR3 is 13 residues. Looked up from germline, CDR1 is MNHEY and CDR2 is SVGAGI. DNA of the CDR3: TGTGCCAGCAGTTACCTGGCAGACTATGGCTACACCTTC. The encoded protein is CASSYLADYGYTF.

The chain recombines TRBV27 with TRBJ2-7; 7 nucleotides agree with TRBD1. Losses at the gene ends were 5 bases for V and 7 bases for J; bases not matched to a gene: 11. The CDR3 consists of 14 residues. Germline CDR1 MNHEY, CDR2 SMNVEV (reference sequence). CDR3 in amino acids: CASSLNRGVGEQYF. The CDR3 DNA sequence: TGTGCCAGCAGTCTGAACAGGGGAGTCGGAGAGCAGTACTTC.

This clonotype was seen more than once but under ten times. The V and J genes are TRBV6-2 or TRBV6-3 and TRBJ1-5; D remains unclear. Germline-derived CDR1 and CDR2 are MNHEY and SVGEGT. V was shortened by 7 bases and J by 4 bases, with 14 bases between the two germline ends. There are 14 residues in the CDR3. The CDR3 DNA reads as TGTGCCAGCACCGAAGGTGGCGCGAATCAGCCCCAGCATTTT. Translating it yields CASTEGGANQPQHF.